This TCR beta chain was retrieved from a study of radiation and T cells in renal cell carcinoma. As for the study in general: Nephrectomy followed 15 Gy stereotactic body radiation by 4 weeks. Whole-study findings and limits: From baseline, blood top tumor clonotypes peaked at 2 weeks post-radiation.

Time point noted: baseline pretreatment blood. The treatment was: 15 Gy SBRT to primary tumor, nephrectomy 4 weeks later. Blood was sampled at baseline, 2 weeks and 4 weeks after SBRT. The CDR3 covers 13 residues. CDR1 is SGHVS and CDR2 is FNYEAQ in the germline V gene. The V segment lost 6 bases and the J segment 5 bases; nucleotides outside the gene matches: 6. About this clone: Antigen unknown.

TCRdb keeps only in-frame clones here, not all; method: immunoSEQ multiplex PCR. Of some 22,000 clones in the sample, roughly three quarters were seen once. Sequencing was performed on blood, taken from a patient whose treatment included radiotherapy and nephrectomy. The source is a man in his sixties with renal cell carcinoma. This chain links TRBV7-6 with TRBJ2-5; 7 bases are shared with TRBD1. CDR3 residues: CASSPTGLETQYF. The DNA of the CDR3 is TGTGCCAGCAGTCCGACAGGGTTGGAGACCCAGTACTTC.